Listed here are 11 T cell receptor beta chains from one sample, sequenced in a study of neurological immune-mediated disorders. TCRdb independently ran MiXCR on the 5' RACE reads; one entry per CDR3 protein. In the table there are tens of thousands of distinct CDR3 sequences, 5.8% of which are singletons. Time point denoted: longitudinal time-point 2. The sequencing sample was made of PBMCs. Receptors originate from a woman aged 55-70 years with multiple sclerosis.

This clonotype came up many times. This chain joins TRBV5-1 and TRBJ2-7; D call uncertain. Trimming took off 0 bases at V and 3 bases at J, with 19 bases between the two ends. The CDR3 runs to 17 residues. Germline V gives CDR1 SGHRS, CDR2 YFSETQ. CDR3 loop: CASSLASGRIGYYEQYF. The CDR3 nucleotides read TGCGCCAGCAGCTTGGCCTCTGGGCGGATCGGCTACTACGAGCAGTACTTC.

This clonotype was recorded many times. V usage is TRBV5-1 and J usage is TRBJ1-1; the D gene is possibly TRBD1 (6 bases). Germline CDR1 SGHRS, CDR2 YFSETQ. V was clipped by 1 base and J by 1 base, with 8 bases between them. This CDR3 has 14 amino acids. The CDR3: CASSLRGWNTEAFF. The CDR3 bases are TGCGCCAGCAGCTTGAGGGGGTGGAACACTGAAGCTTTCTTT.

This clonotype appeared many times. J is TRBJ2-7 and V is TRBV6-6, with D unresolved. CDR1 is MNHNY, CDR2 SVGAGI, per germline (reference sequence). This CDR3 has 14 amino acids. Trimming took 0 bases from V and 2 from J, leaving 8 bases between them. The CDR3 DNA follows: TGTGCCAGCAGTTACTCTGGGGAAACCTACGAGCAGTACTTC. This sequence encodes CASSYSGETYEQYF.

This clonotype has ten or more counts. The chain combines TRBV5-1 with TRBJ2-1; D is possibly TRBD1 (6 bases). Looked up from germline, CDR1 is SGHRS and CDR2 is YFSETQ. The V end was cut by 4 bases, the J end by 0 bases, with 14 bases between. The CDR3 is 16 amino acids. For the CDR3, the DNA is TGCGCCAGCAGCCCAGGGGCGGACCTCTCCTACAATGAGCAGTTCTTC. Its protein product is CASSPGADLSYNEQFF.

This clonotype showed up many times. The chain couples TRBV5-1 to TRBJ2-7, with D hard to call. Deletions cut 7 bases from V and 3 bases from J, with 11 bases between. The CDR3 is 12 residues long. Looked up from germline, CDR1 is SGHRS and CDR2 is YFSETQ. In DNA form, the CDR3 reads TGCGCCAGCCGAACCCAAGGCTACGAGCAGTACTTC. Protein sequence: CASRTQGYEQYF. Filled out from reference TRBV5-1 and TRBJ2-7, the complete variable domain reads KAGVTQTPRYLIKTRGQQVTLSCSPISGHRSVSWYQQTPGQGLQFLFEYFSETQRNKGNFPGRFSGRQFSNSRSEMNVSTLELGDSALYLCASRTQGYEQYFGPGTRLTVT.

This clonotype has only a few counts. This sequence joins TRBV12-3 or TRBV12-4 and TRBJ2-6; perhaps TRBD1 as D (6 bases). V was shortened by 5 bases and J by 7 bases, with 12 bases between the two germline ends. This CDR3 is built from 14 residues. CDR3 DNA sequence: TGTGCCAGCAGTCTCAGGGGTTTTGCCAACGTCCTGACTTTC. Encoded protein: CASSLRGFANVLTF.

This clonotype was observed many times. The genes are TRBV28 and TRBJ2-1; 14 bases are shared with TRBD2. The V gene's germline CDR1 is MDHEN and CDR2 SYDVKM. This CDR3 is built from 16 residues. J gave up 6 bases and V 6 bases, and 7 bases lay outside the gene matches. The CDR3 nucleotides read TGTGCCAGCAGCACCGCCGGACTAGCGGGGGGCAATGAGCAGTTCTTC. Protein product: CASSTAGLAGGNEQFF.

With respect to this clonotype: A read error is possible here, since a much larger clone lies one base away. The chain recombines TRBV7-8 with TRBJ2-2; perhaps D is TRBD1 or TRBD2 (5 bases each). The CDR3 is 16 residues long. The germline V gene encodes CDR1 SGHVS and CDR2 FQNEAQ. Deletions cut 8 bases from V and 4 bases from J, with 20 bases between. CDR3 residues: CASPSSRGSITGELFF. The CDR3 DNA is TGTGCCAGCCCGTCGTCACGGGGCTCGATCACCGGGGAGCTGTTTTTT.

This clonotype was detected many times. An end of the junction does not agree with germline; a read error may underlie this. In nucleotides, the CDR3 is TGTGCCAGCAGTTTGGTTTCCCCACAGGGGGCCTACTTT. This sequence encodes CASSLVSPQGAYF. This chain uses TRBV28 with TRBJ1-6; 9 nucleotides line up with TRBD1. This CDR3 is built from 13 residues. The V gene's germline CDR1 is MDHEN and CDR2 SYDVKM.

The rearrangement uses TRBV6-1 and TRBJ1-1; D gene unclear. V was trimmed by 6 bases and J by 1 base, leaving 12 bases between them. The CDR3 is made up of 14 amino acids. CDR1 and CDR2 (germline): MNHNS, SASEGT. CDR3 sequence reads: CASRFDPGNTEAFF. The CDR3 nucleotides are TGTGCCAGCAGGTTCGACCCAGGGAACACTGAAGCTTTCTTT.

The table lists this clonotype with many counts. V and J are TRBV20-1 and TRBJ2-7, with 7 positions matching TRBD1. The CDR3 has 13 amino acids. After removal of 6 bases from V and 3 bases from J, the junction contained 8 bases not matched to a gene. Germline V gene data show CDR1 as DFQATT and CDR2 as SNEGSKA (reference sequence). Here the CDR3 reads CSAPLGDSYEQYF. The DNA of the CDR3 is TGCAGTGCCCCTCTCGGGGACAGCTACGAGCAGTACTTC.